These T cell receptor beta chains were read from a single sample in a study of blood T cell repertoires in COVID-19. TCRdb's copy holds only in-frame clones and misses some; the assay was immunoSEQ multiplex PCR. This repertoire shows roughly 300,000 clones, 86% found once; its top ten account for 1.6%. Sample: peripheral blood. The receptors come from a woman in her fifties or sixties with acute or convalescent COVID-19. Each CDR3 is given without its conserved first and last residue. D genes are given only for firm matches.

V	J	D	CDR3
TRBV19	TRBJ2-1	TRBD1	ASSITAGGLNEQF
TRBV6-1	TRBJ2-7	NA	ASSEQGFYEQY
TRBV29-1	TRBJ2-7	TRBD2	SVSSSGSWYEQY
TRBV6-6	TRBJ2-5	TRBD1	ASSYPAYRGETQY
TRBV9	TRBJ2-7	TRBD1	ASSVAMGQPYEQY
TRBV5-1	TRBJ2-7	TRBD1	ASSNGTGGLYEQY
TRBV29-1	TRBJ1-4	NA	SVVRGTNEKLF
TRBV6-1	TRBJ1-3	NA	ASSDRAHSGNTIY
TRBV7-3	TRBJ2-7	TRBD1	ASSPLGQGEQY
TRBV27	TRBJ1-4	NA	ASSATGWSEKLF
TRBV5-3	TRBJ1-1	NA	ARRAGTTNTEAF
TRBV4-1	TRBJ2-5	NA	ASSQDTRGETQY
TRBV28	TRBJ1-4	TRBD1	ASTFTGAGEKLF